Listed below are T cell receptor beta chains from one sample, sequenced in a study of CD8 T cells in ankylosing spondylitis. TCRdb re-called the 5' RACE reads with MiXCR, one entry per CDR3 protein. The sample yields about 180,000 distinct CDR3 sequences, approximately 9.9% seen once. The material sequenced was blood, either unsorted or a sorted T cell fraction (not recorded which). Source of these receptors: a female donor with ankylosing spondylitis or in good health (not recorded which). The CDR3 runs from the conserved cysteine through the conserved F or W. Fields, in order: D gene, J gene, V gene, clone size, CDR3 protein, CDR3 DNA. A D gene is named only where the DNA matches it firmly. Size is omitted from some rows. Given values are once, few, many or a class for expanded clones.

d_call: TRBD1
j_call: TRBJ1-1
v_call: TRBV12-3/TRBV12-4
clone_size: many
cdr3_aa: CASSPDRFGTEAFF
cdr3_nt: TGTGCCAGCAGCCCGGACAGGTTTGGCACTGAAGCTTTCTTT

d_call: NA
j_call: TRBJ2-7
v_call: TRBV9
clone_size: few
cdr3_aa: CASSVRGAGYEQYF
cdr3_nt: TGTGCCAGCAGCGTTAGGGGAGCGGGCTACGAGCAGTACTTC

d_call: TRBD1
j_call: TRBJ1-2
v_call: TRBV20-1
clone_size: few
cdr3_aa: CSARGGQGVSGYTF
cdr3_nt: TGCAGTGCTAGGGGGGGACAGGGTGTCAGTGGCTACACCTTC

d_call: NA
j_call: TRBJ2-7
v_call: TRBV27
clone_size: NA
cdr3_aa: CASSLSFPDEQYF
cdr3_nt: TGTGCCAGCAGTTTATCGTTTCCGGACGAGCAGTACTTC

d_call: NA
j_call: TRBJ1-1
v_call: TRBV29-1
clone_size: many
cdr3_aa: CSVPAGHPNTEAFF
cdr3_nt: TGCAGCGTGCCCGCGGGACACCCGAACACTGAAGCTTTCTTT

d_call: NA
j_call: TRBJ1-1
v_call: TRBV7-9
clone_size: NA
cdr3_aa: CASSPRQVSGTEAFF
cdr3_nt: TGTGCCAGCAGCCCTCGACAGGTCTCAGGCACTGAAGCTTTCTTT

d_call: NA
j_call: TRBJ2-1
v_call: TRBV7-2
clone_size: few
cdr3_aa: CASSLVRQGFHNEQFF
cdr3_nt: TGTGCCAGCAGCTTAGTTCGGCAGGGCTTTCACAATGAGCAGTTCTTC

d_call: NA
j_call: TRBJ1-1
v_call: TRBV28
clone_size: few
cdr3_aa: CASSIGLNTEAFF
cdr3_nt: TGTGCCAGCAGTATAGGCTTGAACACTGAAGCTTTCTTT

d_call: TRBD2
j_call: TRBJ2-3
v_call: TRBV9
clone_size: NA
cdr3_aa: CASSPQAGVAPLITDTQYF
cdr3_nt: TGTGCCAGCAGCCCCCAAGCGGGAGTCGCGCCGCTCATCACAGATACGCAGTATTTT

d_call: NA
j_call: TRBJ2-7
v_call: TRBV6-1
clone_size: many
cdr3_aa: CASIGGSLYEQYF
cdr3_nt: TGTGCCAGCATAGGCGGCAGCCTCTACGAGCAGTACTTC

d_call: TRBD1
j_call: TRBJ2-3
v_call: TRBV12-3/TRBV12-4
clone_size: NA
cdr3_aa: CASSPGQGAMADTQYF
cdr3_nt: TGTGCCAGCAGTCCCGGACAGGGGGCGATGGCAGATACGCAGTATTTT

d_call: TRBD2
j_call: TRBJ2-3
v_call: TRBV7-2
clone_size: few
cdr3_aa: CASSQTLAGRGTDTQYF
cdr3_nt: TGTGCCAGCAGCCAAACCTTAGCGGGGAGGGGCACAGATACGCAGTATTTT

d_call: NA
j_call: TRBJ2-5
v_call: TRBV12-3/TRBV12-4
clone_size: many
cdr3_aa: CASSFWPRGGTQYF
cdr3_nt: TGTGCCAGCAGTTTCTGGCCCAGGGGAGGGACCCAGTACTTC

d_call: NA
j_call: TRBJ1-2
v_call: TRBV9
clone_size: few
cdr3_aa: CASSVDGRAYGYTF
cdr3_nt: TGTGCCAGCAGCGTAGATGGCAGGGCCTATGGCTACACCTTC

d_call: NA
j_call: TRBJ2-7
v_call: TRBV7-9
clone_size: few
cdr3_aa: CASWGSSYEQYF
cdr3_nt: TGTGCCAGCTGGGGATCCTCCTACGAGCAGTACTTC

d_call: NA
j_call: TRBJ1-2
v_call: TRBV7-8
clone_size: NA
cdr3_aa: CASSLFRDGYTF
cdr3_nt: TGTGCCAGCAGCTTGTTCAGGGATGGCTACACCTTC

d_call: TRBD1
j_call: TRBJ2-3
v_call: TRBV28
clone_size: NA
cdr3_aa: CASSLGQGSNRPSQYF
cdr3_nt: TGTGCCAGCAGTTTGGGACAGGGCTCCAATCGGCCGTCGCAGTATTTT

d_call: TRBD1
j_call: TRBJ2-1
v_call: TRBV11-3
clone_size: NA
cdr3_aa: CASTRGHWNEQFF
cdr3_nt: TGTGCCAGCACAAGGGGGCATTGGAATGAGCAGTTCTTC

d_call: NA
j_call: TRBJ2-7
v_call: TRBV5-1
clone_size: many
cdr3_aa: CASSFPEYPYEQYF
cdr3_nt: TGCGCCAGCAGCTTTCCGGAATACCCCTACGAGCAGTACTTC

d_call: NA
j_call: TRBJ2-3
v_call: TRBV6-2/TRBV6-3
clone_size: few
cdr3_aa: CASSSWGRLTDTQYF
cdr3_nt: TGTGCCAGCAGTTCATGGGGCAGGCTCACAGATACGCAGTATTTT